This entry describes one T cell receptor beta chain. V gave up 5 bases and J gave up 1 base, with 18 bases separating them. Germline CDR1 is SGHAT and CDR2 is FQNNGV. The CDR3 is 18 residues long. This sample is drawn from a study of blood T cell repertoires in COVID-19. Study summary: Collection of acute and convalescent COVID-19 samples took place in the United States, Italy and Spain. Sources were T cells, B-cell-depleted T cells, or PBMCs; the material itself was cDNA or gDNA.

Repertoires were generated with immunoSEQ multiplex PCR, while TCRdb's copy carries only in-frame clones and drops some. The sample contains 13,000 or so clones, almost 90% of which appear only once. The sequence derives from a human donor with active COVID-19. The donor label of this sample is uncertain. The sample taken for sequencing was peripheral blood. The chain carries TRBV11-2 and TRBJ2-6, with D maybe TRBD1 (6 bases). The CDR3 coding sequence is TGTGCCAGCAGCCCGCAGGCAGGGGTAGTGTCTGGGGCCAACGTCCTGACTTTC. Translating gives CASSPQAGVVSGANVLTF.